These 15 T cell receptor beta chains share one sample of origin, sequenced in a study of sequential checkpoint blockade in melanoma. Treatment noted: randomized to nivolumab then ipilimumab (arm A) or the reverse (arm B). The assay was immunoSEQ multiplex PCR, and TCRdb's table has in-frame clones only and misses some. The top ten hold 12% of the sample, which has 6,000 to 8,000 clones, 20% to 25% seen once. The input for sequencing was tumor tissue (inferred from file names), taken from a patient given nivolumab and ipilimumab in sequence. Source of these receptors: a human donor with melanoma.

There are a few counts of this clone. CDR3 protein: CASSSPGLAGGDFYEQFF. The CDR3 DNA reads as TGTGCCAGCAGCTCTCCGGGACTAGCGGGGGGGGATTTTTACGAGCAGTTCTTC. This chain uses TRBV7-6 with TRBJ2-1; 16 bases agree with TRBD2. The CDR3 spans 18 residues. The ends lost 4 bases at V and 10 bases at J; junction bases unmatched: 13. Germline-derived CDR1 and CDR2 are SGHVS and FNYEAQ.

As DNA, the CDR3 is TGTGCCAGTAGTTTTAGACCCCCAGATACGCAGTATTTT. The encoded protein is CASSFRPPDTQYF. The chain joins TRBV19 to TRBJ2-3; D gene unclear. This CDR3 has 13 amino acids. Trimming took off 5 bases at V and 4 bases at J, with 10 bases between the two ends. Germline CDR1 LNHDA, CDR2 SQIVND (reference sequence).

This chain links TRBV5-1 with TRBJ2-2, with 10 bases identical to TRBD1. The V and J ends lost 4 bases and 7 bases, in that order; junction bases with no gene match: 7. The CDR3 covers 15 residues. CDR1 is SGHRS and CDR2 is YFSETQ in the germline V gene. This CDR3 reads CASSGGQGYNGELFF. CDR3 bases: TGCGCCAGCAGCGGGGGACAGGGGTATAACGGGGAGCTGTTTTTT.

This clone ranks as medium-sized. The V and J genes are TRBV12-5 and TRBJ1-6; unclear D gene. Looked up from germline, CDR1 is LGHNT and CDR2 is FRNRAP. The CDR3 totals 16 residues. This CDR3 reads CASNSLLGQHNSPLHF. The CDR3 DNA is TGTGCCAGCAATTCACTACTCGGCCAGCATAATTCACCCCTCCACTTT.

This clone was picked up many times. The chain carries TRBV6-8 and TRBJ1-6, with 8 bases matching TRBD1. Per the germline V gene, CDR1 is MNHGY and CDR2 is SAAAGT. V dropped 5 bases and J dropped 5; count of bases not matched to a gene: 5. CDR3 length equals 15 residues. In DNA, the CDR3 is TGTGCCAGCAGTGAGCAGGGGGCGGATAATTCACCCCTCCACTTT. Translated, it gives CASSEQGADNSPLHF.

The chain uses TRBV6-8 and TRBJ2-5; the D gene is possibly TRBD2 (6 bases). V lost 5 bases and J 3 bases, leaving 16 bases between the germline ends. CDR3 length equals 15 residues. The germline CDR1 and CDR2 sequences are MNHGY and SAAAGT. The CDR3 reads CASSPLKGGEETQYF. Here the CDR3 DNA reads TGTGCCAGCAGTCCACTCAAGGGCGGGGAAGAGACCCAGTACTTC.

In this sample, this clone turned up many times. The J gene is TRBJ2-3, the V gene TRBV11-3, with 10 bases identical to TRBD2. This CDR3 has 17 amino acids. Germline CDR1 reads SGHNT; CDR2 reads YENEEA. The V gene end was trimmed by 2 bases and the J gene end by 5 bases; junction bases not matched to a gene: 10. The CDR3 here is CASSLHLSSGGRDTQYF. Written as DNA, the CDR3 is TGTGCCAGCAGCTTACACCTCTCTAGCGGGGGAAGAGATACGCAGTATTTT.

This clone was counted many times. The chain is built from TRBV6-8 and TRBJ1-3, with D hard to call. The CDR3 is 12 residues long. Germline lookup yields CDR1 MNHGY and CDR2 SAAAGT. The ends were cut back, 5 bases at V and 3 bases at J, with 5 bases in the middle. CDR3 DNA: TGTGCCAGCAGTCCTTTTGGAAACACCATATATTTT. Translation: CASSPFGNTIYF.

The chain is built from TRBV9 and TRBJ2-1, with TRBD2 matching 14 bases. Germline CDR1 is SGDLS and CDR2 is YYNGEE. With 0 bases clipped from V and 7 bases from J, the junction kept 3 bases outside the gene matches. This CDR3 spans 16 amino acids. Here the CDR3 DNA reads TGTGCCAGCAGCGTAGGGACTAGCGGGGGGCGGAATGAGCAGTTCTTC. This translates into CASSVGTSGGRNEQFF.

The gene calls are TRBV19 and TRBJ1-5, with 7 bases lining up with TRBD1. J lost 0 bases, V lost 5 bases, and 4 bases had no gene match. The CDR3 spans 15 residues. The germline gives CDR1 LNHDA, CDR2 SQIVND (reference sequence). CDR3 nucleotides: TGTGCCAGTAGTGAGGGACAGAGTAGCAATCAGCCCCAGCATTTT. Translating gives CASSEGQSSNQPQHF.

This sequence joins TRBV19 and TRBJ1-1; D gene uncertain. The CDR3 contains 13 residues. The V end lost 5 bases, the J end lost 4 bases, and 11 bases lay between the germline ends. CDR1 LNHDA and CDR2 SQIVND come from the germline V gene (reference sequence). The CDR3 region is CASSVGGSTEAFF. The CDR3 region has the DNA TGTGCCAGTAGTGTGGGTGGAAGCACTGAAGCTTTCTTT.

The chain recombines TRBV28 with TRBJ2-2; D not certain. CDR3 size: 12 residues. Germline CDR1 and CDR2: MDHEN and SYDVKM. The ends were cut back, 5 bases at V and 5 bases at J, with 6 bases in the middle. CDR3 nucleotide sequence: TGTGCCAGCAGTACCCAGACCGGGGAGCTGTTTTTT. This codes for CASSTQTGELFF. The variable domain in full, completed from reference TRBV28 and TRBJ2-2, reads DVKVTQSSRYLVKRTGEKVFLECVQDMDHENMFWYRQDPGLGLRLIYFSYDVKMKEKGDIPEGYSVSREKKERFSLILESASTNQTSMYLCASSTQTGELFFGEGSRLTVL.

The V and J genes are TRBV29-1 and TRBJ2-3; no firm D call. The CDR3 is 12 amino acids. V dropped 1 base and J dropped 2 bases, with 4 bases sitting between them. Germline-derived CDR1 and CDR2 are SQVTM and ANQGSEA. The CDR3 region is CSVEGATDTQYF. Here the CDR3 DNA reads TGCAGCGTTGAAGGGGCCACAGATACGCAGTATTTT.

This clone appeared a few times. The gene calls are TRBV6-1 and TRBJ1-5; no definite D call. The CDR3 runs 14 residues. Germline V gene data show CDR1 as MNHNS and CDR2 as SASEGT. Trimming left V 0 bases short and J 5 bases short, with 8 bases between. In DNA form, the CDR3 reads TGTGCCAGCAGTGAAGCGTCCGTTGATCAGCCCCAGCATTTT. As protein: CASSEASVDQPQHF.

The chain is built from TRBV11-3 and TRBJ2-7; the D gene is possibly TRBD1 (6 bases). V lost 4 bases, J lost 0 bases, and 10 bases lay in between. Germline V gene lookup returns CDR1 SGHNT and CDR2 YENEEA. The CDR3 length is 14 residues. This CDR3 is CASSSGHISYEQYF. In DNA, the CDR3 is TGTGCCAGCAGCTCGGGACACATCTCCTACGAGCAGTACTTC.